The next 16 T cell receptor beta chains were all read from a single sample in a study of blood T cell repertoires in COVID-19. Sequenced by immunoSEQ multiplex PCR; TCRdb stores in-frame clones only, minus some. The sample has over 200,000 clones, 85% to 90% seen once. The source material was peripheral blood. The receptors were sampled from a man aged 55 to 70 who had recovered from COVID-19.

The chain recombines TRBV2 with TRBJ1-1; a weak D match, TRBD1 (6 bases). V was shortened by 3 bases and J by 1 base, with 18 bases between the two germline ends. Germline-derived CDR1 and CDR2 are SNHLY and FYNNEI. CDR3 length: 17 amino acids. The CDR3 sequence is CASSEQGPNFKNTEAFF. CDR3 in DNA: TGTGCCAGCAGTGAGCAGGGGCCCAATTTTAAGAACACTGAAGCTTTCTTT.

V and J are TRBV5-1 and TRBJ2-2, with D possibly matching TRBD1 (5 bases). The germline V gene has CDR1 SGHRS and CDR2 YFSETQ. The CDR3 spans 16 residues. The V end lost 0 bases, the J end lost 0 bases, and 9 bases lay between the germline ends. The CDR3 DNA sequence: TGCGCCAGCAGCTTGGGGGCAGGGACGAACACCGGGGAGCTGTTTTTT. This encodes CASSLGAGTNTGELFF. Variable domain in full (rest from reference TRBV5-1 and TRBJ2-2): KAGVTQTPRYLIKTRGQQVTLSCSPISGHRSVSWYQQTPGQGLQFLFEYFSETQRNKGNFPGRFSGRQFSNSRSEMNVSTLELGDSALYLCASSLGAGTNTGELFFGEGSRLTVL.

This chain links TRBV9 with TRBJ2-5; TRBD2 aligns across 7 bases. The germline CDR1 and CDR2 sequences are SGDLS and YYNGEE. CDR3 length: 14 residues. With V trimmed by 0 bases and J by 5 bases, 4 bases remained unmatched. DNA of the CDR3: TGTGCCAGCAGCGTAGAACTAGCGAGGGAGACCCAGTACTTC. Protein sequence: CASSVELARETQYF.

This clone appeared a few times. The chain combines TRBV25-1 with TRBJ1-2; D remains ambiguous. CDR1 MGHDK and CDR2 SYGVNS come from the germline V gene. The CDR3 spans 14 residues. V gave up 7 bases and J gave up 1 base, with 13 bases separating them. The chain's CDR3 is CASIGRGNNYGYTF. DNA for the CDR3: TGTGCCAGCATTGGGCGAGGGAATAACTATGGCTACACCTTC.

The CDR3 bases are TGTGCCAGCAGCGTAGTGGGCAGCAACAATGAGCAGTTCTTC. This sequence encodes CASSVVGSNNEQFF. This chain uses TRBV9 with TRBJ2-1, with D uncertain. This CDR3 has 14 residues. Germline assignment: CDR1 SGDLS and CDR2 YYNGEE. Trimming cost V 0 bases and J 5 bases, with 9 bases left between them.

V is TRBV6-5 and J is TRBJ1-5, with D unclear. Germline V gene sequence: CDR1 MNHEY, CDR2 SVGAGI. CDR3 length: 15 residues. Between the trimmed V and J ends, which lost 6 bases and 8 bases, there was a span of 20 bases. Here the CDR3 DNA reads TGTGCCAGCAGCCGAGCCTCTCTCCGAGTGGAGCCCCAGCATTTT. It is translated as CASSRASLRVEPQHF.

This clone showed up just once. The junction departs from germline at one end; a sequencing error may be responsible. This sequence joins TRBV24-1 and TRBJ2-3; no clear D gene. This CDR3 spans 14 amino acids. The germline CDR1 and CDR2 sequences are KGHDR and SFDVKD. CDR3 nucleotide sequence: TGTGCCACCAGCGATTGGTCGGGCACAGATACGCAGTATTTT. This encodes CATSDWSGTDTQYF.

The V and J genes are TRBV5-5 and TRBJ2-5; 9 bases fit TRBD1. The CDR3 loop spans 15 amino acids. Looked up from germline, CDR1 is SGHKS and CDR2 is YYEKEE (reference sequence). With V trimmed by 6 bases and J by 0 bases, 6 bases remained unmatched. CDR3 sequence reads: CASTLGTGYQETQYF. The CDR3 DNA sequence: TGTGCCAGCACCCTGGGGACAGGGTACCAAGAGACCCAGTACTTC.

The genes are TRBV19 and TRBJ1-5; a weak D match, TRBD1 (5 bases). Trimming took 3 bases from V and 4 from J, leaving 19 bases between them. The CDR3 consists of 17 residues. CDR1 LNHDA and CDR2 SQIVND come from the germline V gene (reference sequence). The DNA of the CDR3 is TGTGCCAGTAGTATCCCTCCCGCAGGGTTGGGAAATCAGCCCCAGCATTTT. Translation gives CASSIPPAGLGNQPQHF.

The CDR3 spells CASSWTGATREQYF. The DNA for the CDR3 is TGTGCCAGCAGCTGGACAGGGGCAACGAGGGAGCAGTACTTC. This chain connects TRBV7-9 to TRBJ2-7, with 9 bases lining up with TRBD1. The CDR3 loop spans 14 amino acids. The V segment lost 4 bases and the J segment 7 bases; nucleotides outside the gene matches: 8. Germline CDR1 SEHNR, CDR2 FQNEAQ (reference sequence).

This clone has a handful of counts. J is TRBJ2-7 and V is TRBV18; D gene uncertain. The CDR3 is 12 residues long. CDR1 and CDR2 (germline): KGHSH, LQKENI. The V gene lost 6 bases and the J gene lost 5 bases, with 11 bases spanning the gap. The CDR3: CASSSIRDEQYF. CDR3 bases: TGTGCCAGCTCCTCGATCCGGGACGAGCAGTACTTC.

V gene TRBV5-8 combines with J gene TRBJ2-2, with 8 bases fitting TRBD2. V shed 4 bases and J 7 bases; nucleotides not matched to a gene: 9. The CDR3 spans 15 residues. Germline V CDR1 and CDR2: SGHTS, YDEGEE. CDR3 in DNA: TGTGCCAGCAGCCCCTCGGGGGGGCGGGTCGGGGAGCTGTTTTTT. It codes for CASSPSGGRVGELFF. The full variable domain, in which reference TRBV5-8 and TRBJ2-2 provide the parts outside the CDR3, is EAGVTQSPTHLIKTRGQQATLRCSPISGHTSVYWYQQALGLGLQFLLWYDEGEERNRGNFPPRFSGRQFPNYSSELNVNALELEDSALYLCASSPSGGRVGELFFGEGSRLTVL.

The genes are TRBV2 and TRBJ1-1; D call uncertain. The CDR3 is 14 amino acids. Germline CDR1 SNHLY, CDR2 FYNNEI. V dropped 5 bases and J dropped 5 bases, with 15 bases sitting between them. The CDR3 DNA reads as TGTGCCAGCAGTCAGCAAATGGGAGGGACTGAAGCTTTCTTT. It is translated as CASSQQMGGTEAFF.

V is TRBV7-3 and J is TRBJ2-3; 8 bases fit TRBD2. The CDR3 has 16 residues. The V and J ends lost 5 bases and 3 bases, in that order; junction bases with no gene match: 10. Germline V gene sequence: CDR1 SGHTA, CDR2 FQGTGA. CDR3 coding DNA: TGTGCCAGCAGCCCCCGGGGTCAGCGGGAGACAGATACGCAGTATTTT. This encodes CASSPRGQRETDTQYF.

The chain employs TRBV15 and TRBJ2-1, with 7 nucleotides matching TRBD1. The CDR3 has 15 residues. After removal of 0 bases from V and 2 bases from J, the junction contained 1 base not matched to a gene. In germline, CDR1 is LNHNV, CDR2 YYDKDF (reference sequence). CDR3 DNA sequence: TGTGCCACCAGCAGAGAAGGGACAGCCTACAATGAGCAGTTCTTC. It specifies CATSREGTAYNEQFF.

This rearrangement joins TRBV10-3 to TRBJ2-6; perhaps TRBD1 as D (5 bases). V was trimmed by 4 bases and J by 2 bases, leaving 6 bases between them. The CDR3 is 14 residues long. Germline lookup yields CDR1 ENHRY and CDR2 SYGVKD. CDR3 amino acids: CAISAQAGANVLTF. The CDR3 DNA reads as TGTGCCATCAGTGCACAGGCTGGGGCCAACGTCCTGACTTTC.